The entry below gives a single TCR beta chain sequence along with its context. This sample is drawn from a study of neurological immune-mediated disorders. This CDR3 spans 17 amino acids. V was shortened by 6 bases and J by 5 bases, with 22 bases between the two germline ends. Germline CDR1 and CDR2: MNHEY and SVGEGT. TCRdb ran MiXCR on the 5' RACE reads and lists one entry per CDR3 protein. The sample has roughly 74,000 distinct CDR3 sequences; 5.2% are singletons. This TCR derives from a man aged 18 to 35 with multiple sclerosis. The chain recombines TRBV6-2 or TRBV6-3 with TRBJ2-2, with a possible D match to TRBD2 (6 bases). Sequenced material: PBMCs. CDR3 amino acids: CASSWMRLVVKTGELFF. CDR3 in DNA: TGTGCCAGCAGCTGGATGCGACTAGTGGTAAAAACCGGGGAGCTGTTTTTT.